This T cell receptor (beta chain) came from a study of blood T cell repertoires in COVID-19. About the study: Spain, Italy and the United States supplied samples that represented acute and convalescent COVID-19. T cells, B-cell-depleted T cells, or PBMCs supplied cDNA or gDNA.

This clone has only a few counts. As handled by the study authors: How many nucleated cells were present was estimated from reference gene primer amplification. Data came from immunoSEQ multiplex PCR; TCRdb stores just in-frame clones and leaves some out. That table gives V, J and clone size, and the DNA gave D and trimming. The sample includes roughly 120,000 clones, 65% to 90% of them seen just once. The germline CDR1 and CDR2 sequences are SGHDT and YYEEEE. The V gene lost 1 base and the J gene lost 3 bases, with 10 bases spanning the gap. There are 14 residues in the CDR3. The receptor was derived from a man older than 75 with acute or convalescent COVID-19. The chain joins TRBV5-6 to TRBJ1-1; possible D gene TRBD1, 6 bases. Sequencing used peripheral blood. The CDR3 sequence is CASSLPGADTEAFF. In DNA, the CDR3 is TGTGCCAGCAGCTTGCCAGGGGCGGACACTGAAGCTTTCTTT.